This TCR beta chain originates from a study of blood T cell repertoires in COVID-19. Study summary: Spain, Italy and the United States supplied samples that represented acute and convalescent COVID-19. T cells, B-cell-depleted T cells, or PBMCs supplied cDNA or gDNA.

Germline loops: CDR1 MNHEY, CDR2 SVGEGT. CDR3 length: 15 amino acids. The ends lost 5 bases at V and 2 bases at J; junction bases unmatched: 9. The sample holds one count of this clone. Authors' analysis steps: Amplified reference gene primers provided the basis for estimating nucleated cell counts. Method: immunoSEQ multiplex PCR; TCRdb's copy keeps in-frame clones and lacks some. The V and J calls and clone size come from that table; D and trimming were worked out from the DNA. The sample holds about 140,000 clones, around 88% seen once. Sequenced input: peripheral blood. This TCR was sampled from a woman aged 60-75 years with acute or convalescent COVID-19. The chain has TRBV6-2 or TRBV6-3 and TRBJ2-7; 7 bases fit TRBD1. The CDR3 bases are TGTGCCAGCAGTAGAACCGGACAGGCTCCCTACGAGCAGTACTTC. The encoded protein is CASSRTGQAPYEQYF.